This T cell receptor (beta chain) stems from a study of T cell responses to AZD1222 COVID-19 vaccine. Whether given at about 4 or about 12 weeks, second doses were pooled. The assay was immunoSEQ multiplex PCR, and TCRdb's table has in-frame clones only and misses some. The profile shows tens of thousands of clones, approximately 83% of them singletons. Concerning this clone: Its cognate antigen is unknown.

The study's findings and limits: Mostly white British, mostly female donors; authors suggested clonal diversity may be underestimated. Among spike-specific TCRs, nearly half reportedly target unmutated variant regions. The study found vaccine-associated CD4 TCRs spanning spike, dominant at 160-218 and 743-854.

Trimming left V 1 base short and J 1 base short, with 16 bases between. From germline, CDR1 is LNHDA and CDR2 SQIVND (reference sequence). This CDR3 spans 17 amino acids. The sample here was peripheral blood, taken 28 days after the second AZD1222 dose. The rearrangement joins TRBV19 to TRBJ1-1, with D possibly matching TRBD1 (5 bases). This sequence originates from an adult who received the AZD1222 COVID-19 vaccine. The DNA of the CDR3 is TGTGCCAGTAGTATAGCATTAGGACACCGAGAGAACACTGAAGCTTTCTTT. The encoded protein is CASSIALGHRENTEAFF. Full variable domain (rest looked up from reference TRBV19 and TRBJ1-1): DGGITQSPKYLFRKEGQNVTLSCEQNLNHDAMYWYRQDPGQGLRLIYYSQIVNDFQKGDIAEGYSVSREKKESFPLTVTSAQKNPTAFYLCASSIALGHRENTEAFFGQGTRLTVV.